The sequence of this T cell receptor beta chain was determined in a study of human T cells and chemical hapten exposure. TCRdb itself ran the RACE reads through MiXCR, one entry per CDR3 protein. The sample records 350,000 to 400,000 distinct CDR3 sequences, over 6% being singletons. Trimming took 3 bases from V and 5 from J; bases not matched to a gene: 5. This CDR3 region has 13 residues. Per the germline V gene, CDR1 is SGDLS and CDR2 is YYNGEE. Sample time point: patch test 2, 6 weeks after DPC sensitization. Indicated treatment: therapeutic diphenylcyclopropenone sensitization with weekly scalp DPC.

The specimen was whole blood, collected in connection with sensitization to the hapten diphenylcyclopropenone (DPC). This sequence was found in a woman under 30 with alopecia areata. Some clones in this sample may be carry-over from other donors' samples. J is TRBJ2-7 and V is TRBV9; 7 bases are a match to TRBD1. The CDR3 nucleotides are TGTGCCAGCAGCGGCGACAGGGCCAACGAGCAGTACTTC. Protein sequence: CASSGDRANEQYF.